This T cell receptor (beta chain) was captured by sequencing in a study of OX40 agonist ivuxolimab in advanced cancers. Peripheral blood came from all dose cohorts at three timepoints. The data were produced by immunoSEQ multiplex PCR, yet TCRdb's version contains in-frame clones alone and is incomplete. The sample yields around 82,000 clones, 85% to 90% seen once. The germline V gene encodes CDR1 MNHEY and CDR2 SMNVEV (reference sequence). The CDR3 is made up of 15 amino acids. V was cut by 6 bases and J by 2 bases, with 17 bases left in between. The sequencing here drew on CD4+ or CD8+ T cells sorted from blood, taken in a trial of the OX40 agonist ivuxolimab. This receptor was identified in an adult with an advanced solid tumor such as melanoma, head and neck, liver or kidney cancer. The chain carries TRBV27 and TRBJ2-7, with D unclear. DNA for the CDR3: TGTGCCAGCAGAATTAGGCCGTCTAACGCCTACGAGCAGTACTTC. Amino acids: CASRIRPSNAYEQYF.